The 22 T cell receptor beta chains reported below all come from one sample, sequenced in a study of cytomegalovirus exposure and HLA in healthy donors. The study ran its PCR with 60 Vbeta and 13 Jbeta primers. The protocol was immunoSEQ multiplex PCR, while the TCRdb copy is restricted to in-frame clones and leaves out a portion. Among 150,000 to 200,000 clones listed, 79% were seen once. Sequenced material: PBMCs. The origin of the receptors is a woman aged 40 to 49 in good health and CMV-seronegative.

J is TRBJ1-6 and V is TRBV27; D uncertain. V dropped 6 bases and J dropped 14 bases, with 17 bases sitting between them. The CDR3 runs 13 residues. From germline, CDR1 is MNHEY and CDR2 SMNVEV (reference sequence). The CDR3 DNA follows: TGTGCCAGCAGCTTAGAGGGAGGGATGTCCCTCCACTTT. Its protein product is CASSLEGGMSLHF.

The chain carries TRBV30 and TRBJ2-5, with 7 bases identical to TRBD1. Trimming took 0 bases from V and 8 from J; bases not matched to a gene: 6. The CDR3 extends over 13 amino acids. The germline V gene has CDR1 GTSNPN and CDR2 SVGIG (reference sequence). CDR3 nucleotide sequence: TGTGCCTGGAGTGTCACGGACAGGACAACCCAGTACTTC. This encodes CAWSVTDRTTQYF.

The V and J genes are TRBV6-1 and TRBJ2-2, with 8 bases identical to TRBD1. V trimming: 5 bases; J trimming: 5 bases; junction bases outside the gene matches: 7. This CDR3 spans 15 amino acids. Germline loops: CDR1 MNHNS, CDR2 SASEGT. CDR3 in amino acids: CASSSQGARTGELFF. The DNA for the CDR3 is TGTGCCAGCAGTAGCCAGGGGGCGAGGACCGGGGAGCTGTTTTTT.

V and J are TRBV19 and TRBJ2-7, with a tentative D call TRBD1 (6 bases). The germline V and J ends were trimmed by 6 bases and 5 bases, with 11 bases remaining between them. Germline assignment: CDR1 LNHDA and CDR2 SQIVND (reference sequence). This CDR3 spans 12 amino acids. The CDR3 here is CASRSQGHEQYF. CDR3 nucleotides: TGTGCCAGTAGATCACAGGGACACGAGCAGTACTTC.

J is TRBJ1-3 and V is TRBV27; no clear D. This CDR3 contains 16 residues. Trimming cost V 5 bases and J 0 bases, with 14 bases left between them. Germline V CDR1 and CDR2: MNHEY, SMNVEV (reference sequence). CDR3 sequence reads: CASSPAGRDSGNTIYF. As DNA, the CDR3 is TGTGCCAGCAGTCCCGCCGGGAGGGACTCTGGAAACACCATATATTTT.

The rearrangement links TRBV13 to TRBJ1-2; 7 bases line up with TRBD1. CDR1 is PRHDT, CDR2 FYEKMQ, per germline (reference sequence). J gave up 4 bases and V 6 bases, and 14 bases lay outside the gene matches. This CDR3 is 16 amino acids long. The CDR3 loop reads CASRRTPGQTRYGYTF. The CDR3 bases are TGTGCCAGCAGACGTACGCCGGGACAGACCCGCTATGGCTACACCTTC.

Concerning this clone: Mismatch with germline at one junction end may stem from a read error. The V gene is TRBV11-2, the J gene TRBJ1-2; D is perhaps TRBD1 (5 bases). The CDR3 totals 16 residues. Looked up from germline, CDR1 is SGHAT and CDR2 is FQNNGV. CDR3 sequence: CASSSSPAEGRYGYPF. CDR3 DNA: TGTGCCAGCAGCTCCTCCCCGGCGGAGGGGCGATATGGCTACCCCTTC.

This chain connects TRBV27 to TRBJ1-1; TRBD1 is a possible D gene (5 bases). V shed 4 bases and J shed 4 bases, with 13 bases lying between them. CDR3 length equals 14 residues. CDR1 is MNHEY, CDR2 SMNVEV, per germline (reference sequence). The CDR3 DNA reads as TGTGCCAGCAGTTGGGACTGGGGGTCCACTGAAGCTTTCTTT. Its protein product is CASSWDWGSTEAFF.

The CDR3 protein is CASSADQGTGYEQYF. The CDR3 nucleotides read TGTGCCAGCAGCGCCGACCAGGGTACCGGCTACGAGCAGTACTTC. The rearrangement links TRBV9 to TRBJ2-7, with D tentatively TRBD1 (5 bases). The length of the CDR3 is 15 residues. Trimming removed 3 bases from V and 3 bases from J, with 16 bases in between. Germline V gene data show CDR1 as SGDLS and CDR2 as YYNGEE.

The V and J genes are TRBV6-1 and TRBJ2-3; 7 nucleotides agree with TRBD1. Unmatched junction bases numbered 7, after V lost 3 bases and J lost 1 base. The CDR3 has 16 residues. Germline V CDR1 and CDR2: MNHNS, SASEGT. This CDR3 is CASSENRGSGTDTQYF. CDR3 DNA sequence: TGTGCCAGCAGTGAGAACAGGGGATCAGGCACAGATACGCAGTATTTT.

The genes are TRBV9 and TRBJ2-2; 7 bases are a match to TRBD1. Germline CDR1 is SGDLS and CDR2 is YYNGEE. Trimming at V came to 0 bases and at J to 5 bases, leaving 4 bases not matched to a gene. There are 15 residues in the CDR3. CDR3 amino acids: CASSVEGGTTGELFF. The CDR3 nucleotides read TGTGCCAGCAGCGTAGAAGGGGGCACTACCGGGGAGCTGTTTTTT.

This chain joins TRBV6-6 and TRBJ1-4; 9 bases fit TRBD1. Germline trimming cut 7 bases from V and 8 bases from J; bases unmatched to any gene: 8. Looked up from germline, CDR1 is MNHNY and CDR2 is SVGAGI (reference sequence). The CDR3 length is 14 residues. CDR3: CASISQGAVEKLFF. The CDR3 bases are TGTGCCAGCATCTCACAGGGGGCTGTGGAAAAACTGTTTTTT.

The chain carries TRBV5-1 and TRBJ2-2; 7 bases fit TRBD2. CDR1 SGHRS and CDR2 YFSETQ come from the germline V gene. After removal of 0 bases from V and 2 bases from J, the junction contained 4 bases not matched to a gene. There are 16 residues in the CDR3. The CDR3 DNA sequence: TGCGCCAGCAGCTTGGGGCTAGCGGCTAACACCGGGGAGCTGTTTTTT. Protein: CASSLGLAANTGELFF.

The J gene is TRBJ2-4, the V gene TRBV7-8; 8 nucleotides match TRBD2. The V gene's germline CDR1 is SGHVS and CDR2 FQNEAQ. J gave up 0 bases and V 5 bases, and 12 bases lay outside the gene matches. The CDR3 has 18 amino acids. CDR3 DNA sequence: TGTGCCAGCAGCCCCGACGTTACTGCGGGGGGAGCCAAAAACATTCAGTACTTC. Amino acid sequence: CASSPDVTAGGAKNIQYF.

This CDR3 reads CASSLAFGKEQYF. CDR3 sequence (DNA): TGCGCCAGCAGCTTGGCATTCGGCAAGGAGCAGTACTTC. This rearrangement joins TRBV5-1 to TRBJ2-5, with no clear D. The V and J ends lost 0 bases and 11 bases respectively, with 14 bases between them. Germline loops: CDR1 SGHRS, CDR2 YFSETQ. The CDR3 is made up of 13 amino acids.

Worth noting for this clone: Distinct nucleotide sequences in the sample also encode this CDR3. The V gene is TRBV6-1, the J gene TRBJ2-3, with 8 bases aligning to TRBD2. The V and J ends lost 2 bases and 4 bases, in that order; junction bases with no gene match: 8. The CDR3 is 16 residues long. The germline V gene encodes CDR1 MNHNS and CDR2 SASEGT. The CDR3 spells CASSELQRETPDTQYF. The CDR3 DNA is TGTGCCAGCAGTGAACTACAGCGGGAGACCCCAGATACGCAGTATTTT.

V and J are TRBV12-5 and TRBJ1-6; tentatively, D is TRBD1 (5 bases). CDR1 is LGHNT and CDR2 is FRNRAP in the germline V gene. The V end lost 3 bases, the J end lost 5 bases, and 11 bases lay between the germline ends. The CDR3 spans 15 residues. The DNA for the CDR3 is TGTGCTAGTGGTTTTCACCCGACAGATAATTCACCCCTCCACTTT. Protein: CASGFHPTDNSPLHF.

CDR3 sequence: CASSDSGNNSPLHF. The CDR3 region has the DNA TGTGCCAGCAGTGATTCGGGGAATAATTCACCCCTCCACTTT. The chain couples TRBV6-1 to TRBJ1-6; unclear D gene. The CDR3 spans 14 residues. CDR1 is MNHNS and CDR2 is SASEGT in the germline V gene. The V and J ends lost 3 bases and 5 bases respectively, with 8 bases between them.

This clone has a handful of counts. The V call is TRBV2, the J call TRBJ1-1, with 9 bases that match TRBD1. In germline, CDR1 is SNHLY, CDR2 FYNNEI. There are 15 residues in the CDR3. V dropped 4 bases and J dropped 0; count of bases not matched to a gene: 3. CDR3 residues: CASSAGQGMNTEAFF. CDR3 nucleotide sequence: TGTGCCAGCAGTGCGGGACAGGGTATGAACACTGAAGCTTTCTTT.

The rearrangement links TRBV14 to TRBJ2-2, with 8 bases aligning to TRBD1. The junction had 3 bases not matched to a gene; V was cut back by 3 bases and J by 3 bases. From germline, CDR1 is SGHDN and CDR2 FVKESK. There are 15 residues in the CDR3. CDR3 loop: CASSQDRVYTGELFF. CDR3 nucleotide sequence: TGTGCCAGCAGCCAGGACAGGGTATACACCGGGGAGCTGTTTTTT.

The V and J genes are TRBV7-9 and TRBJ2-2; TRBD2 matches 9 bases. The V and J ends lost 1 base and 5 bases, in that order; junction bases with no gene match: 2. There are 15 residues in the CDR3. Germline V lookup: CDR1 SEHNR, CDR2 FQNEAQ (reference sequence). CDR3 bases: TGTGCCAGCAGCTTAGGGCTAGCGGGGACCGGGGAGCTGTTTTTT. Amino acids: CASSLGLAGTGELFF.

This clone was detected a few times. The chain recombines TRBV6-5 with TRBJ1-1, with 11 nucleotides matching TRBD1. This CDR3 is built from 15 residues. With 6 bases clipped from V and 1 base from J, the junction kept 4 bases outside the gene matches. CDR1 is MNHEY and CDR2 is SVGAGI in the germline V gene. This CDR3 is CASRAGQGANTEAFF. CDR3 coding DNA: TGTGCCAGCAGGGCCGGACAGGGGGCGAACACTGAAGCTTTCTTT.